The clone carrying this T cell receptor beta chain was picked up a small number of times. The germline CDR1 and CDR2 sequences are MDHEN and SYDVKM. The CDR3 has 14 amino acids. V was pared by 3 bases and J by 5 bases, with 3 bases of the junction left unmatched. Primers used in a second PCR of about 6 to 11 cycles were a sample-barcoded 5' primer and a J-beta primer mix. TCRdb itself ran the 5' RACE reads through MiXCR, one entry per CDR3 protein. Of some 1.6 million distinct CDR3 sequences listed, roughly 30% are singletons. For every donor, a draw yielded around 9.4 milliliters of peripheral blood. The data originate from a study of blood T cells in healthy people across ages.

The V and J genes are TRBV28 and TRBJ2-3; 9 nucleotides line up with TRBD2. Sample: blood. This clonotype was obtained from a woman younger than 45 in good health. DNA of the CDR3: TGTGCCAGCAGTTTGCAACTAGCGGGAGATACGCAGTATTTT. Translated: CASSLQLAGDTQYF.